A single T cell receptor (beta chain) is shown here with its context. What it binds is unknown. The data were taken from a study of long-term antiretroviral therapy in people with HIV. This CDR3 has 15 residues. Germline lookup yields CDR1 SGDLS and CDR2 YYNGEE. Trimming pared 0 bases from V and 5 bases from J, leaving 14 bases between. Study-wide results and limits: Before ART, certain clones expanded, and these dominated the repertoire at all time points.

People in the study who had HIV all got their treatment in the United States. Version v3.0 of the immunoSEQ assay ran at survey level. Method: immunoSEQ multiplex PCR; TCRdb's copy keeps in-frame clones and lacks some. The sample carries some 28,000 clones, about 95% recorded once. The receptor was derived from a man aged 25 to 45 with HIV. The J gene is TRBJ1-1, the V gene TRBV9; D possibly corresponds to TRBD1 (5 bases). Material: unsorted PBMCs, obtained approximately 6.1 years after starting antiretroviral therapy. CDR3: CASSVVSGSRTEAFF. DNA of the CDR3: TGTGCCAGCAGCGTAGTGTCAGGGAGCAGAACTGAAGCTTTCTTT.